The 4 T cell receptor beta chains listed next were all sequenced from one sample in a study of blood T cell repertoires in COVID-19 (dated by TCRdb to 2020 to 2021). Libraries came from the immunoSEQ multiplex PCR assay. Sourced from immuneACCESS, this table was stored by TCRdb with only in-frame sequences that have V and J called. A share of the clones is absent; for the studies checked, an unresolved V gene accounts for under half, and the remainder has no known explanation. This sample gives approximately 140,000 clones in total; 84% of them show up just once. In total, the top ten clones hold more than 3% of the sample. Sequenced input: PBMCs or T cells enriched from blood (not recorded which). These receptors were taken from a man aged 50 to 59 in a cohort exposed to, infected with or recovered from COVID-19 (not recorded which).

V is TRBV30 and J is TRBJ2-5; TRBD2 agrees at 11 bases. This CDR3 comprises 15 residues. The junction had 6 bases not matched to a gene; V was cut back by 3 bases and J by 3 bases. Germline loops: CDR1 GTSNPN, CDR2 SVGIG (reference sequence). CDR3 in DNA: TGTGCCTGGAGAAAGGGACTAGCGGCCAAAGAGACCCAGTACTTC. Residues: CAWRKGLAAKETQYF.

The chain is built from TRBV7-9 and TRBJ1-1, with a weak D call TRBD1 (5 bases). V lost 1 base and J lost 6, with 12 bases in between. CDR3 length equals 14 residues. The germline CDR1 and CDR2 sequences are SEHNR and FQNEAQ (reference sequence). The DNA of the CDR3 is TGTGCCAGCAGCTTAGTGGTGGGGGGGGCTGAAGCTTTCTTT. Its translation is CASSLVVGGAEAFF.

In this sample, this clone turned up once. The chain couples TRBV3-1 (or the pseudogene TRBV3-2) to TRBJ2-7; 8 bases align to TRBD2. The V gene end was trimmed by 10 bases and the J gene end by 6 bases; junction bases not matched to a gene: 8. CDR1 and CDR2 from the germline V gene are LGHDT and YNNKEL (reference sequence). The CDR3 is 12 residues long. The CDR3 loop is CATVAGGTEQYF. The CDR3 DNA follows: TGTGCCACCGTTGCGGGGGGCACCGAGCAGTACTTC.

The chain combines TRBV2 with TRBJ2-7, with 8 bases that match TRBD1. The CDR3 sequence is 14 residues long. Germline loops: CDR1 SNHLY, CDR2 FYNNEI. V lost 7 bases, J lost 6 bases, and 11 bases stayed unmatched. The CDR3 region has the DNA TGTGCCAGCAACAGAGACAGGGGCGTAAGCGAGCAGTACTTC. It translates to CASNRDRGVSEQYF. The whole variable domain, filled in from reference TRBV2 and TRBJ2-7, reads EPEVTQTPSHQVTQMGQEVILRCVPISNHLYFYWYRQILGQKVEFLVSFYNNEISEKSEIFDDQFSVERPDGSNFTLKIRSTKLEDSAMYFCASNRDRGVSEQYFGPGTRLTVT.